This paragraph covers one T cell receptor beta chain sequence. In its sample, this clonotype was seen many times. Its antigen remains unidentified. No quality values exist for individual bases; no much larger clone is one base distant. The CDR3, from cysteine to phenylalanine, totals 15 residues. Of all the DNA, just the CDR3 is kept, 45 bases in frame from base 1. V loses 0 bases of germline sequence and J loses 0 bases, and the interval between the two ends is 10 bases. Based on the germline V gene (reference sequence), the CDR1 and CDR2 sequences are DFQATT and SNEGSKA. The data belong to a study of T cells after yellow fever vaccination (dated by TCRdb to the late 2010s). Regarding the research as a whole: The SMART-Seq v4 Ultra Low Input RNA kit was used to prepare libraries from fractions with low cell numbers. Blood was drawn at multiple timepoints before and after primary and secondary immunization, with bulk PBMC replicates and cell subsets isolated. The cohort comprised two healthy male donors, one aged 18 to 30 and one aged 30 to 40 years. To follow T-cell clones before and after primary and booster YFV17D yellow fever vaccination, bulk TCR alpha and beta repertoires were sequenced over time. Points the paper makes about the study in general: The study included only a couple of donors, which limits how far the findings can be generalized. Compared with the primary T-cell response, the secondary T-cell response was weaker but faster, peaking on day 5 rather than day 15. Most clones expanded after primary vaccination (around 96% of CD4 and 88% of CD8) were re-detected after the booster, suggesting that broad memory maintenance occurred. A small share of clonotypes was detected in both CD4 and CD8 compartments, with the overlap likely arising from convergent recombination. Computational filtering was needed because FACS-sorted repertoires could contain abundant contaminating clonotypes from the bulk population.

What this sample's treatment or condition label stands for: live attenuated yellow fever vaccine strain. At each blood-draw timepoint, two biological replicates of bulk PBMCs were obtained. PBMCs were isolated from peripheral blood using a standard Ficoll-Paque protocol. RNA was extracted with TriZol from bulk PBMCs, CD4 and CD8 fractions, and dextramer-positive and dextramer-negative fractions. Synthesis of TCR cDNA relied on 5'RACE template switching, a step that introduced a universal primer site along with unique molecular identifiers. cDNA synthesis was primed from both the TCR alpha and TCR beta constant segments. Two PCR steps were used to amplify libraries, with sample barcodes and sequencing adapters being added in the second step. Sequencing of the libraries was done on either Illumina HiSeq 2500 (2x100 bp) or NovaSeq (2x150 bp). In the source study's methods: Demultiplexing of reads and collapsing into UMI consensus sequences were performed with MIGEC, and V(D)J alignment was carried out with MiXCR. Clonotypes responding to the vaccine were identified with edgeR on replicate PBMC samples, with the criteria of FDR below 0.01 and a log2 fold change above 5 up to day 15. Bulk clonotypes were assigned CD4 or CD8 identity according to which sequenced CD4 or CD8 repertoire held them at higher abundance. Starting from the raw public reads, TCRdb applied fastp trimming at Q25, assembled clones with MiXCR and retained in-frame beta chains. A single entry per CDR3 protein holds the most common genes and DNA from its merged rows. The authors' filters were not applied to this entry. For this sample there are approximately 580,000 distinct CDR3 sequences; 17% appear just once. The top ten clones comprise approximately 15% of the sample.

The source is a man between 18 and 29 years old who received the YFV17D yellow fever vaccine. The chain is made from TRBV20-1 and TRBJ2-3, with TRBD2 perhaps the D gene, on 5 matching bases. The input for sequencing was PBMCs, taken 5 days after the first yellow fever vaccination. The CDR3 has the sequence CSARDRRGSTDTQYF. The sequenced DNA is TGCAGTGCTAGAGATCGACGGGGAAGCACAGATACGCAGTATTTT.